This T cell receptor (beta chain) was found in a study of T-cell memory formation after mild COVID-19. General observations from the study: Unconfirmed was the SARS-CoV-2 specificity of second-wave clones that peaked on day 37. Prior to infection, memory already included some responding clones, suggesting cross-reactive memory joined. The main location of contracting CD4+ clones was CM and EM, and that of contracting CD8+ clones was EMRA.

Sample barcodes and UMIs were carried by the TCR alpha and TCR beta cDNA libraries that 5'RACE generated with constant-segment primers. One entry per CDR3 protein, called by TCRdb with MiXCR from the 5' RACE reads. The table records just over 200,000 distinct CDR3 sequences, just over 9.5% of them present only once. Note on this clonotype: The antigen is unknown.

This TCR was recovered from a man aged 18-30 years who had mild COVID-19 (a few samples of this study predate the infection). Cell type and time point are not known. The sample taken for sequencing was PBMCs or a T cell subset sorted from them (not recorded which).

The CDR3 DNA reads as TGTGCCAGCAGCCAAGGGACAGGGCAAGAGACCCAGTACTTC. Its protein product is CASSQGTGQETQYF. The chain carries TRBV2 and TRBJ2-5, with TRBD1 identical over 9 bases. V dropped 6 bases and J dropped 2; count of bases not matched to a gene: 4. The CDR3 loop spans 14 amino acids. The germline CDR1 and CDR2 sequences are SNHLY and FYNNEI.